The rows below give T cell receptor beta chains drawn from one sample of a study of blood T cells in healthy people across ages. A single record per CDR3 protein comes from TCRdb applying MiXCR to the 5' RACE reads. There are roughly 800,000 distinct CDR3 sequences in the sample; 20% to 25% occur only once, and more than 7.5% lies in the top ten. This sample also belongs to another study, concerning T cells of mothers and their children.

The sequencing input was blood. Receptors originate from a boy younger than 18 in good health. Each CDR3 is given with its conserved first and last residue. The D gene is left open where the match is weak. Only part of the rows carry a size: once, few, many, or a class if the clone is expanded.

size,V,D,J,DNA,CDR3
few,TRBV7-9,NA,TRBJ2-1,TGTGCCAGCAGCTTAAGACTCACAATATACAATGAGCAGTTCTTC,CASSLRLTIYNEQFF
few,TRBV27,NA,TRBJ2-5,TGTGCCAACAGTTTAGAGAAGCAAGAGACCCAGTACTTC,CANSLEKQETQYF
NA,TRBV6-2/TRBV6-3,NA,TRBJ2-1,TGTGCCAGCAGTTACTCGAGGGGATTCTCCTACAATGAGCAGTTCTTC,CASSYSRGFSYNEQFF
NA,TRBV25-1,NA,TRBJ2-1,TGTGCCAGCAGTGAAGTTACGGGGAGCTCCTACAATGAGCAGTTCTTC,CASSEVTGSSYNEQFF
few,TRBV6-5,TRBD1,TRBJ2-3,TGTGCCAGCAGTTACCAGAGAGGGACAGTGACAGATACGCAGTATTTT,CASSYQRGTVTDTQYF
few,TRBV4-3,TRBD1,TRBJ2-1,TGCGCCAGCAGCCAGGACGGACAGGGTGGAAGAGGTGAGCAGTTCTTC,CASSQDGQGGRGEQFF
NA,TRBV12-5,NA,TRBJ2-7,TGTGCTAGTGGTTTGGTACCCTACGAGCAGTACTTC,CASGLVPYEQYF
NA,TRBV20-1,NA,TRBJ1-2,TGCAGTGCTAGATATGAGTCCTTGATGTATGGCTACACCTTC,CSARYESLMYGYTF
NA,TRBV3-1,NA,TRBJ2-7,TGTGCCAGCAGCCCTCTGGAAGGGCCGCTAAACCCTTACGAGCAGTACTTC,CASSPLEGPLNPYEQYF
NA,TRBV28,TRBD1,TRBJ1-4,TGTGCCAGCGCATTGGGACAGGCTTTGGCAAAACTGTTTTTT,CASALGQALAKLFF
many,TRBV9,TRBD2,TRBJ2-3,TGTGCCAGCAGCGTATTCGGGGAGGGAGATACGCAGTATTTT,CASSVFGEGDTQYF
few,TRBV29-1,NA,TRBJ2-3,TGCACCGCCGGGTTCACAGATACGCAGTATTTT,CTAGFTDTQYF
few,TRBV12-5,NA,TRBJ2-7,TGTGCTAGTGGTGCCAGGTCCCCCCAAAACAGGAAAAATACCTACGAGCAGTACTTC,CASGARSPQNRKNTYEQYF